These 12 T cell receptor beta chains were all obtained from the same sample, sequenced in a study of regulatory T cells in long-lasting Graves disease. Documented time point: newly diagnosed GD, antithyroid drugs for less than 3 months. The TCR library was made from RNA extracted from PBMCs. Arm-PCR of CDR3 regions and iRepertoire HTBI primers were the basis on which TCR beta libraries were built. TCRdb redid the calling of the multiplex PCR reads with MiXCR, one entry per CDR3 protein. The repertoire holds under 300,000 distinct CDR3 sequences, with around 20% as singletons. Here the sequenced sample was peripheral blood mononuclear cells (PBMCs), taken at new diagnosis, from a patient treated with antithyroid drugs. These receptors all come from a female donor with Graves disease.

This sequence joins TRBV9 and TRBJ2-1; 10 bases are a match to TRBD2. Germline assignment: CDR1 SGDLS and CDR2 YYNGEE. CDR3 size: 16 residues. Trimming at V came to 0 bases and at J to 2 bases, leaving 2 bases not matched to a gene. CDR3 sequence: CASSVEGTSAYNEQFF. CDR3 sequence (DNA): TGTGCCAGCAGCGTAGAGGGGACTAGCGCCTACAATGAGCAGTTCTTC.

This clonotype was detected only a few times. This chain connects TRBV19 to TRBJ2-3; 11 bases line up with TRBD2. Per the germline V gene, CDR1 is LNHDA and CDR2 is SQIVND (reference sequence). There are 15 residues in the CDR3. The J segment lost 6 bases and the V segment lost 3 bases, leaving 5 bases of the junction unmatched. The CDR3 protein is CASSIPLAGVDTQYF. CDR3 nucleotides: TGTGCCAGTAGTATCCCACTAGCGGGAGTCGATACGCAGTATTTT.

The gene calls are TRBV6-2 or TRBV6-3 and TRBJ2-5, with 10 bases lining up with TRBD1. V gave up 5 bases and J gave up 5 bases; unmatched junction bases: 8. Germline V gene data show CDR1 as MNHEY and CDR2 as SVGEGT. This CDR3 has 15 residues. CDR3 bases: TGTGCCAGCAGTCTATGGACAGGGGGGGGGGAGACCCAGTACTTC. It translates to CASSLWTGGGETQYF.

V is TRBV18 and J is TRBJ2-1; maybe TRBD2 (5 bases). Germline V lookup: CDR1 KGHSH, CDR2 LQKENI. CDR3 length: 15 amino acids. V was shortened by 2 bases and J by 0 bases, with 8 bases between the two germline ends. DNA for the CDR3: TGTGCCAGCTCACCAGTAGGAGGCTCCTACAATGAGCAGTTCTTC. Protein product: CASSPVGGSYNEQFF.

There are many counts of this clonotype. J is TRBJ1-2 and V is TRBV30; D is undetermined. V lost 0 bases to trimming and J lost 7 bases, with 12 bases between them. The CDR3 extends over 13 amino acids. Germline CDR1 and CDR2: GTSNPN and SVGIG (reference sequence). This CDR3 reads CAWSVLGGSGYTF. The CDR3 DNA reads as TGTGCCTGGAGTGTTTTGGGAGGGTCTGGCTACACCTTC.

The sample holds many counts of this clonotype. The chain has TRBV20-1 and TRBJ2-3; D possibly corresponds to TRBD2 (6 bases). V was clipped by 2 bases and J by 4 bases, with 16 bases between them. There are 15 residues in the CDR3. In germline, CDR1 is DFQATT, CDR2 SNEGSKA (reference sequence). DNA for the CDR3: TGCAGTGCTAGAACTAGCCGTTCTCTAGCAGATACGCAGTATTTT. It specifies CSARTSRSLADTQYF.

This clonotype came up many times. This chain links TRBV7-9 with TRBJ1-5; unclear D gene. V gave up 1 base and J gave up 5 bases, with 15 bases separating them. The CDR3 totals 16 residues. Germline assignment: CDR1 SEHNR and CDR2 FQNEAQ (reference sequence). The CDR3 sequence is CASSLGTGPQDQPQHF. The CDR3, as DNA: TGTGCCAGCAGCTTAGGGACCGGCCCTCAGGATCAGCCCCAGCATTTT.

This clonotype was detected ten times or more. This chain joins TRBV2 and TRBJ2-1; D uncertain. This CDR3 region has 16 residues. V dropped 6 bases and J dropped 4 bases, with 19 bases sitting between them. Looked up from germline, CDR1 is SNHLY and CDR2 is FYNNEI. The CDR3 protein is CASRPPGGGSYNEQFF. DNA for the CDR3: TGTGCCAGCAGACCTCCGGGTGGCGGTTCTTACAATGAGCAGTTCTTC.

This clonotype was seen repeatedly, ten times or more. The rearrangement uses TRBV4-3 and TRBJ1-2; possibly TRBD1 for D (5 bases). V was clipped by 2 bases and J by 7 bases, with 11 bases between them. The V gene's germline CDR1 is LGHNA and CDR2 YSLEER. The CDR3 covers 13 residues. The DNA for the CDR3 is TGCGCCAGCAGCCAACACTCCAGGGTTGGCTACACCTTC. It codes for CASSQHSRVGYTF.

This clonotype came up many times. The chain employs TRBV7-8 and TRBJ1-1, with TRBD1 as a possible D gene (6 bases). This CDR3 is 14 amino acids long. CDR1 and CDR2 (germline): SGHVS, FQNEAQ. Between the trimmed V and J ends, which lost 4 bases and 5 bases, there was a span of 14 bases. DNA for the CDR3: TGTGCCAGCAGCTCCGGACGGACAGTTACTGAAGCTTTCTTT. Protein product: CASSSGRTVTEAFF.

The J gene is TRBJ2-2, the V gene TRBV29-1; tentatively, D is TRBD2 (6 bases). V lost 3 bases to trimming and J lost 6 bases, with 8 bases between them. The CDR3 is made up of 12 amino acids. Germline V gives CDR1 SQVTM, CDR2 ANQGSEA. The CDR3 reads CSVDREAGELFF. The CDR3, as DNA: TGCAGCGTTGACAGGGAGGCCGGGGAGCTGTTTTTT.

This clonotype was counted at least ten times. The V and J genes are TRBV10-3 and TRBJ2-1; a possible D gene is TRBD2 (6 bases). The CDR3 consists of 14 residues. Trimming cost V 3 bases and J 6 bases, with 12 bases left between them. Germline V gives CDR1 ENHRY, CDR2 SYGVKD. CDR3 coding DNA: TGTGCCATCAGTGATCGGGGGTCGGGCAATGAGCAGTTCTTC. Translating gives CAISDRGSGNEQFF.